This T cell receptor beta chain emerged from a study of OX40 agonist ivuxolimab in advanced cancers. Study information: At doses from 0.01 to 10 mg/kg, patients were given intravenous ivuxolimab every 2 weeks. Partial responses, seen in three patients, involved one hepatocellular carcinoma and two cutaneous melanomas.

Profiling relied on immunoSEQ multiplex PCR, and the TCRdb table lists in-frame clones only, not all of them. The table has some 68,000 clones, around nine tenths seen once; the top ten hold roughly 2%. This clone was observed once. V lost 6 bases to trimming and J lost 3 bases, with 9 bases between them. Germline V gene sequence: CDR1 MNHNS, CDR2 SASEGT. The CDR3 length is 13 residues. Samples of blood were obtained at baseline, on cycle 4 day 1, and on cycle 7 day 1. The V and J genes are TRBV6-1 and TRBJ2-1; tentative D call: TRBD2 (6 bases). The sequence derives from an adult with an advanced solid tumor such as melanoma, head and neck, liver or kidney cancer. The source material was CD4+ or CD8+ T cells sorted from blood, sampled in a trial of the OX40 agonist ivuxolimab. CDR3 protein: CASRTGLYNEQFF. The CDR3 DNA reads as TGTGCCAGCAGGACGGGACTCTACAATGAGCAGTTCTTC.